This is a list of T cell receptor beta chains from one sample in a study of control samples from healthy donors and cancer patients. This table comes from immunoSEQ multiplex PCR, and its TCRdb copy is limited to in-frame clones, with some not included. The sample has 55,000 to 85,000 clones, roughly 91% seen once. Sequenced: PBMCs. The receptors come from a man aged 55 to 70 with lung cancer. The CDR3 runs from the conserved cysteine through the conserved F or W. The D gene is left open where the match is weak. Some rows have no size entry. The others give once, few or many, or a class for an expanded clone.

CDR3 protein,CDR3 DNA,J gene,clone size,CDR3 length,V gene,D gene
CASSLGGGGTEAFF,TGTGCCAGCAGTTTAGGGGGCGGCGGCACTGAAGCTTTCTTT,TRBJ1-1,.,14,TRBV6-6,TRBD1
CASSLEPTDSNQPQHF,TGCGCCAGCAGCTTGGAACCGACGGATAGCAATCAGCCCCAGCATTTT,TRBJ1-5,few,16,TRBV5-1,.
CASSEQRGRVADTQYF,TGCGCCAGCAGTGAACAGCGGGGCCGGGTGGCAGATACGCAGTATTTT,TRBJ2-3,.,16,TRBV10-1,TRBD2
CASRPGAPPNYGYTF,TGTGCCAGCAGGCCCGGGGCACCGCCGAACTATGGCTACACCTTC,TRBJ1-2,once,15,TRBV27,.
CASSLREQFF,TGTGCCAGCAGCTTACGCGAGCAGTTCTTC,TRBJ2-1,few,10,TRBV5-8,.
CASSVVQGFNQPQHF,TGTGCCAGTAGTGTCGTACAAGGGTTTAATCAGCCCCAGCATTTT,TRBJ1-5,.,15,TRBV19,.
CASRPRGGNLNQPQHF,TGTGCCAGCAGACCGAGGGGGGGCAACCTAAATCAGCCCCAGCATTTT,TRBJ1-5,.,16,TRBV6-6,.
CASSPRPYDEQFF,TGTGCCAGCAGTCCTCGCCCATACGATGAGCAGTTCTTC,TRBJ2-1,.,13,TRBV7-3,.
CAWGKSPGMTGGYTF,TGTGCCTGGGGTAAATCCCCTGGGATGACAGGCGGCTACACCTTC,TRBJ1-2,.,15,TRBV30,.
CASTPDRGNQPQHF,TGTGCCAGCACCCCTGATCGGGGCAATCAGCCCCAGCATTTT,TRBJ1-5,once,14,TRBV16,.
CASSFGRVGAPGNQPQHF,TGTGCCAGCAGCTTCGGGAGGGTTGGTGCTCCAGGCAATCAGCCCCAGCATTTT,TRBJ1-5,once,18,TRBV11-2,.
CASSPSGSEQFF,TGTGCCAGCAGTCCCAGTGGGTCTGAGCAGTTCTTC,TRBJ2-1,.,12,TRBV5-4,.
CASSAPPGTTDTQYF,TGTGCCAGCAGCGCACCGCCGGGAACCACAGATACGCAGTATTTT,TRBJ2-3,.,15,TRBV6-6,.
CAWSYGLAGGRETQYF,TGTGCCTGGAGTTACGGACTAGCGGGGGGGCGAGAGACCCAGTACTTC,TRBJ2-5,.,16,TRBV30,TRBD2
CASRSDRDGYGYTF,TGTGCCAGCAGATCGGACAGGGATGGCTATGGCTACACCTTC,TRBJ1-2,.,14,TRBV25-1,TRBD1
CASSDRRGVRGYTF,TGTGCCAGCAGTGACAGGAGGGGAGTACGAGGCTACACCTTC,TRBJ1-2,.,14,TRBV2,.
CASSPSLAGGFYEQYF,TGTGCCAGCTCACCCTCACTAGCGGGGGGTTTCTACGAGCAGTACTTC,TRBJ2-7,.,16,TRBV18,TRBD2
CASTPPRSGELFF,TGTGCCAGCACCCCTCCCAGGAGCGGGGAGCTGTTTTTT,TRBJ2-2,few,13,TRBV2,.
CASNNVGGTQHF,TGTGCCAGCAATAATGTTGGGGGGACCCAGCATTTT,TRBJ1-5,few,12,TRBV6-1,.
CASSHRSLGNEQFF,TGTGCCAGCAGCCACCGGTCCCTGGGTAATGAGCAGTTCTTC,TRBJ2-1,.,14,TRBV27,.
CASSRTSGAQKTQYF,TGTGCCAGCAGCAGGACTAGCGGGGCCCAAAAGACCCAGTACTTC,TRBJ2-5,.,15,TRBV6-5,TRBD2
CATQPGAVSGNTIYF,TGCGCCACCCAGCCCGGGGCCGTCTCTGGAAACACCATATATTTT,TRBJ1-3,once,15,TRBV10-1,.
CASSWGLAGNTGELFF,TGTGCCAGCAGCTGGGGACTAGCGGGGAACACCGGGGAGCTGTTTTTT,TRBJ2-2,.,16,TRBV5-4,TRBD2
CASSSGGSGNTIYF,TGTGCCAGCAGCTCAGGGGGGTCCGGGAACACCATATATTTT,TRBJ1-3,few,14,TRBV7-2,TRBD1
CASISSTDTQYF,TGTGCCAGCATCTCCAGCACAGATACGCAGTATTTT,TRBJ2-3,.,12,TRBV6-5,.
CASSFLTGNEKLFF,TGTGCCAGCAGCTTTCTTACAGGGAACGAAAAACTGTTTTTT,TRBJ1-4,.,14,TRBV5-6,.
CASSGNLANGSHGYTF,TGCGCCAGCAGCGGGAACCTCGCAAATGGCTCCCATGGCTACACCTTC,TRBJ1-2,.,16,TRBV5-1,.
CASSGTGSDQPQHF,TGCGCCAGCAGCGGGACAGGGTCGGATCAGCCCCAGCATTTT,TRBJ1-5,.,14,TRBV4-1,TRBD1
CASSSFSDVGETQYF,TGTGCCAGCAGCTCATTTAGTGATGTCGGGGAGACCCAGTACTTC,TRBJ2-5,.,15,TRBV7-6,.
CASSLGTGIAYEQYF,TGCGCCAGCAGCTTAGGGACAGGTATCGCCTACGAGCAGTACTTC,TRBJ2-7,.,15,TRBV5-1,TRBD1
CASSPQWSYEQYF,TGTGCCAGCAGCCCCCAGTGGTCCTACGAGCAGTACTTC,TRBJ2-7,once,13,TRBV7-2,.
CASLDSSGNTIYF,TGTGCCTCCCTAGACAGCTCTGGAAACACCATATATTTT,TRBJ1-3,.,13,TRBV3-1/TRBV3-2,.
CASSESWDVDTQYF,TGCGCCAGCAGTGAGTCCTGGGATGTGGATACGCAGTATTTT,TRBJ2-3,.,14,TRBV10-1,.
CSAGGLNEQFF,TGCAGTGCTGGCGGGCTGAATGAGCAGTTCTTC,TRBJ2-1,.,11,TRBV20-1,.
CSVRVVGGYGYTF,TGCAGCGTGAGGGTGGTTGGGGGCTATGGCTACACCTTC,TRBJ1-2,once,13,TRBV29-1,.